This TCR beta chain was profiled in a study of OX40 agonist ivuxolimab in advanced cancers. As for this clone: Its cognate antigen is unknown.

TCRdb keeps only in-frame clones here, not all; method: immunoSEQ multiplex PCR. The repertoire holds 10,000 to 15,000 clones, with around 80% as singletons. The V end lost 5 bases, the J end lost 1 base, and 9 bases lay between the germline ends. The CDR3 spans 13 residues. Germline loops: CDR1 MNHEY, CDR2 SMNVEV (reference sequence). Notes on the study in general: CD4+ and CD8+ blood T cells expanded clonally by week 6 at 0.1 to 3.0 mg/kg.

This clonotype was sampled from an adult with an advanced solid tumor such as melanoma, head and neck, liver or kidney cancer. V is TRBV27 and J is TRBJ2-7; D uncertain. The sequencing here drew on CD4+ or CD8+ T cells sorted from blood, taken in a trial of the OX40 agonist ivuxolimab. CDR3 DNA: TGTGCCAGCAGTCGTGGGCCTTCCTACGAGCAGTACTTC. It is translated as CASSRGPSYEQYF.